This T cell receptor (beta chain) was identified during a study of blood T cells in healthy people across ages. This clonotype showed up just a few times. Extracted total RNA amounted to at least 5.5 micrograms for each sample. It was with a sample-barcoded 5' primer and a J-beta primer mix that a second PCR of roughly 7 to 12 cycles was run. TCRdb used MiXCR to reprocess the 5' RACE reads, holding one entry per CDR3 protein. Among roughly 900,000 distinct CDR3 sequences listed, roughly 43% were seen once. Germline lookup yields CDR1 LGHNA and CDR2 YNFKEQ. V lost 0 bases to trimming and J lost 0 bases, with 12 bases between them. The CDR3 extends over 18 amino acids.

The chain links TRBV4-2 to TRBJ2-6; D remains ambiguous. Sequenced input: blood. The receptor was isolated from a man in his thirties or forties in good health. In DNA form, the CDR3 reads TGTGCCAGCAGCCAAGATGGTGGCAGAATCTCTGGGGCCAACGTCCTGACTTTC. Translating it yields CASSQDGGRISGANVLTF.